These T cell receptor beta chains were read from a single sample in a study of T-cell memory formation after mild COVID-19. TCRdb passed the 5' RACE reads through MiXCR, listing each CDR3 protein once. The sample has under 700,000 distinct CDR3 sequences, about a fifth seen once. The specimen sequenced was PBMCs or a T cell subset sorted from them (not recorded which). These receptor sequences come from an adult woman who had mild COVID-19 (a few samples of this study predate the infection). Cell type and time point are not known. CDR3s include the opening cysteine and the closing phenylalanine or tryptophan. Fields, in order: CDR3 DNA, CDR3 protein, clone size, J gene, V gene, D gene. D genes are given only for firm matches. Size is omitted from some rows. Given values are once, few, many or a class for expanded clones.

TGTGCCAGCAGCTTGGGGGGATTCGATGCCAACGTCCTGACTTTC,CASSLGGFDANVLTF,-,TRBJ2-6,TRBV7-3,-
TGTGCCAGCAGCTCCGGGGTCGGACTAGAAGGCTACGAGCAGTACTTC,CASSSGVGLEGYEQYF,-,TRBJ2-7,TRBV7-9,TRBD2
TGTGCCAGCAGCCTGCGCGCTATGAGGAACGAGCAGTACTTC,CASSLRAMRNEQYF,few,TRBJ2-7,TRBV7-3,-
TGCAGCGTTGAAAATTGTAACCCGACGGGACAGGGAGTGAATCAGCCCCAGCATTTT,CSVENCNPTGQGVNQPQHF,few,TRBJ1-5,TRBV29-1,TRBD1
TGTGCCAGCAGTCCACTAGGCCCACATTGGGGCGGGGTCGAGGATACGCAGTATTTT,CASSPLGPHWGGVEDTQYF,-,TRBJ2-3,TRBV6-2/TRBV6-3,-
TGTGCCAGCAGCTTACGCCCAGCCCTACTAGCGGGAGGGAATAATGAGCAGTTCTTC,CASSLRPALLAGGNNEQFF,-,TRBJ2-1,TRBV7-9,TRBD2
TGTGCCAGCAGTTTAGTGGCAGGGTTCTACGAGCAGTACTTC,CASSLVAGFYEQYF,few,TRBJ2-7,TRBV12-3/TRBV12-4,-
TGCAGTGCTAGAGACCTCCAACTAGCGGGAGGGAGTGAGCAGTTCTTC,CSARDLQLAGGSEQFF,few,TRBJ2-1,TRBV20-1,TRBD2
TGTGCCAGCAGTTCAAACCGTGAGCGGAACAGGCTAAATGAGCAGTTCTTC,CASSSNRERNRLNEQFF,-,TRBJ2-1,TRBV12-3/TRBV12-4,-
TGTGCCAGCAGCCCGCGTCACGGGGCGGTTAGGGAGACCCAGTACTTC,CASSPRHGAVRETQYF,-,TRBJ2-5,TRBV7-8,-
TGTGCCAGCAGTTTAACCAGCCCCAGCGGGGGAGGCGAGGACGGCACAGATACGCAGTATTTT,CASSLTSPSGGGEDGTDTQYF,few,TRBJ2-3,TRBV12-3/TRBV12-4,TRBD2
TGTGCCAGCAGTGAATGGTCACGGGAGGGAGTCGCAGATACGCAGTATTTT,CASSEWSREGVADTQYF,many,TRBJ2-3,TRBV25-1,TRBD2
TGTGCCAGCAGTTTACTCAGGGACAGGGTGGTTAACACTGAAGCTTTCTTT,CASSLLRDRVVNTEAFF,-,TRBJ1-1,TRBV12-3/TRBV12-4,TRBD1
TGCGCCAGCAGTAAGACATTAGATCACAATGAGCAGTTCTTC,CASSKTLDHNEQFF,few,TRBJ2-1,TRBV5-1,-
TGCGCCAGCAGGTGGACTAGCGAAACATACACAGATACGCAGTATTTT,CASRWTSETYTDTQYF,-,TRBJ2-3,TRBV5-1,TRBD2
TGTGCCAGCAGTCCGCTTTCCTCAGTGGGCAATGAGCAGTTCTTC,CASSPLSSVGNEQFF,few,TRBJ2-1,TRBV5-4,-
TGTGCCAGCAGTCGTCGGGAGGAGGTTCACAATGAGCAGTTCTTC,CASSRREEVHNEQFF,-,TRBJ2-1,TRBV2,TRBD2
TGTGCCAGCAGTTCCGTGACAGGGAGGGTCAACTATGGCTACACCTTC,CASSSVTGRVNYGYTF,-,TRBJ1-2,TRBV27,TRBD1
TGCGCCAGCAGCGGGCTTAGCGGGGGATCCACAGATACGCAGTATTTT,CASSGLSGGSTDTQYF,-,TRBJ2-3,TRBV5-1,TRBD2
TGCAGTGCTAGTCCGGAAGTCTATGGCTACACCTTC,CSASPEVYGYTF,-,TRBJ1-2,TRBV20-1,-
TGCAGCGCCCGGGGCAGGGTCGCTGAAGCTTTCTTT,CSARGRVAEAFF,-,TRBJ1-1,TRBV29-1,-
TGCAGTGCTAGAACCACGGAGGACAGGGGGACAGATACGCAGTATTTT,CSARTTEDRGTDTQYF,-,TRBJ2-3,TRBV20-1,TRBD1
TGTGCCAGCAGCCGACAGGGGGCTGCGAACACTGAAGCTTTCTTT,CASSRQGAANTEAFF,few,TRBJ1-1,TRBV7-9,TRBD1
TGTGCCAGCAGCCAAGAAGTGACAGATACGCAGTATTTT,CASSQEVTDTQYF,-,TRBJ2-3,TRBV14,-
TGTGCCAGCAGCCTACTCCGAACTGGACGGAAAAGCAATGAGCAGTTCTTC,CASSLLRTGRKSNEQFF,-,TRBJ2-1,TRBV7-9,-
TGTGCCAGCAGTCTCAACCCCCGGGAGGGCAAAAACATTCAGTACTTC,CASSLNPREGKNIQYF,-,TRBJ2-4,TRBV9,TRBD2
TGCGCCAGCAGCTTGGCCAGGTTTACGAACACTGAAGCTTTCTTT,CASSLARFTNTEAFF,-,TRBJ1-1,TRBV5-1,-
TGCAGTGCTAGTATCGGAAATGAGCAGTTCTTC,CSASIGNEQFF,many,TRBJ2-1,TRBV20-1,-
TGTGCCAGCAGTTTGTTAGGACAGGGGTTAGTCACCGGGGAGCTGTTTTTT,CASSLLGQGLVTGELFF,few,TRBJ2-2,TRBV28,TRBD1
TGTGCCAGCAGCCAAGACTCGGGGTGGTCGTCTGGCTACACCTTC,CASSQDSGWSSGYTF,few,TRBJ1-2,TRBV3-1,-
TGTGCCACCTCAGACGCAGATACGCAGTATTTT,CATSDADTQYF,-,TRBJ2-3,TRBV15,-
TGTGCCAGCGATGCGCACAGGGCGGCACAGCCCCAGCATTTT,CASDAHRAAQPQHF,-,TRBJ1-5,TRBV6-6,-
TGTGCCAGCTCACCAGCAGAGGGAAATGGCTACACCTTC,CASSPAEGNGYTF,-,TRBJ1-2,TRBV18,-
TGTGCCAGCAGTTTGGACCCCCCACTGGCTCAGTTCTTC,CASSLDPPLAQFF,-,TRBJ2-1,TRBV12-3/TRBV12-4,-
TGTGCCATAGGGACAGAAACCTACGAGCAGTACTTC,CAIGTETYEQYF,few,TRBJ2-7,TRBV10-3,TRBD1
TGCAGTGCTAGAGATTCGACAGGACGGCGTAGAGGCTACACCTTC,CSARDSTGRRRGYTF,-,TRBJ1-2,TRBV20-1,-
TGTGCCAGCAGAAACAAATTAGCGGGAGCCGGGGCAGATACGCAGTATTTT,CASRNKLAGAGADTQYF,-,TRBJ2-3,TRBV11-3,TRBD2
TGTGCCAGCAGGCCAACCGGATCCAGGGAGATTAATCAGCCCCAGCATTTT,CASRPTGSREINQPQHF,-,TRBJ1-5,TRBV7-8,-
TGTGCCAGCTCACCGGGACGGACTTCCTACGAGCAGTACTTC,CASSPGRTSYEQYF,few,TRBJ2-7,TRBV18,-
TGCGCCAGCAACAGTTTCACAGGAGAAGAGACCCAGTACTTC,CASNSFTGEETQYF,few,TRBJ2-5,TRBV5-1,-
TGTGCCAGCAGTTACCGAGGGACAGGGGATCAGCCCCAGCATTTT,CASSYRGTGDQPQHF,-,TRBJ1-5,TRBV6-2/TRBV6-3,TRBD1
TGTGCCAGTAGTATTGACTCAGGGGACACTGAAGCTTTCTTT,CASSIDSGDTEAFF,once,TRBJ1-1,TRBV19,-
TGTGCCAGCAGCTCCCTTTGGGCGGGAGGGAACGAGCAGTACTTC,CASSSLWAGGNEQYF,-,TRBJ2-7,TRBV7-9,TRBD2
TGTGCCAGCAGCTTGGCGAGGGGCACTGGGGCCAACGTCCTGACTTTC,CASSLARGTGANVLTF,-,TRBJ2-6,TRBV5-5,-
TGCGCCAGCAGCTTGGTAACAGCTGGGAACACTGAAGCTTTCTTT,CASSLVTAGNTEAFF,few,TRBJ1-1,TRBV5-1,-
TGTGCCAGCAGCCGGGACTACGCGAGCTACGAGCAGTACTTC,CASSRDYASYEQYF,-,TRBJ2-7,TRBV3-1,TRBD2
TGTGCCAGCAGCCCATCGCTGTTAACCTACAATGAGCAGTTCTTC,CASSPSLLTYNEQFF,-,TRBJ2-1,TRBV14,-
TGCGGTCTAGGGCCCCCGGACGGCTACACCTTC,CGLGPPDGYTF,-,TRBJ1-2,TRBV29-1,-